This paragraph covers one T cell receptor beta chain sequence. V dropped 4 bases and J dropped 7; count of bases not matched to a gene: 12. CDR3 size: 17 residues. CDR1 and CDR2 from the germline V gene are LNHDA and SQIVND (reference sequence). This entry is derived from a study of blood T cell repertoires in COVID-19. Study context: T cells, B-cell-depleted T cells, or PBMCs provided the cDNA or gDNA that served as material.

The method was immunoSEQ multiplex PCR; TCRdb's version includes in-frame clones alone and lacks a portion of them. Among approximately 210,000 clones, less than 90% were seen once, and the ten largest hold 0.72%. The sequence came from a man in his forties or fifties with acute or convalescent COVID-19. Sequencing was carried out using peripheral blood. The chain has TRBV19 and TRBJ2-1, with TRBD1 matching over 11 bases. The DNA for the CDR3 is TGTGCCAGTAGTAAATGGACAGGGGGCTTATCGGGGAATGAGCAGTTCTTC. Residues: CASSKWTGGLSGNEQFF.